This TCR beta chain was recovered during a study of T cells in Graves' hyperthyroidism and ophthalmopathy. RNA transcripts were the template for amplifying TCR beta CDR3 regions. Primed by the HTBI set, a first-round RT-PCR was run on the TCR CDR3. TCRdb recomputed calls from the multiplex PCR reads with MiXCR, one row per CDR3 protein. The profile covers about 760,000 distinct CDR3 sequences, with about 35% appearing a single time and 31% taken by the ten largest. The table lists this clonotype with many counts. Graves' hyperthyroidism without ophthalmopathy progression within 18 months was termed stable. V was clipped by 5 bases and J by 8 bases; unmatched bases: 11. The length of the CDR3 is 14 residues. The germline CDR1 and CDR2 sequences are MNHEY and SVGAGI.

Sequencing input: blood. The chain links TRBV6-5 to TRBJ1-2; 7 positions match TRBD1. This clonotype was obtained from a woman in her thirties or forties with Graves' hyperthyroidism. The DNA for the CDR3 is TGTGCCAGCAGTGACGACAGGGCGTCGGGCGGCTACACCTTC. Its protein is CASSDDRASGGYTF.